Presented here are 13 T cell receptor beta chains from one specimen sequenced in a study of blood T cells in healthy people across ages. For the second PCR, which ran for 7 to 11 cycles, a sample-barcoded 5' primer and a J-beta primer mix were used. TCRdb redid the calling of the 5' RACE reads with MiXCR, one entry per CDR3 protein. In the table there are more than 900,000 distinct CDR3 sequences, approximately 32% of which are singletons. The same sample was also used in a study of T cells of mothers and their children.

Sequencing was performed on blood. These receptors all stem from a woman aged 40 to 55 in good health.

V is TRBV27 and J is TRBJ2-5; 11 bases agree with TRBD1. With 5 bases clipped from V and 0 bases from J, the junction kept 5 bases outside the gene matches. The CDR3 spans 16 residues. Germline CDR1 is MNHEY and CDR2 is SMNVEV (reference sequence). CDR3 amino acids: CASSTRDRGYQETQYF. The CDR3 DNA follows: TGTGCCAGCAGTACCCGGGACAGGGGGTACCAAGAGACCCAGTACTTC.

With respect to this clonotype: Sequence at one end of the junction differs from germline and may be a read error. This chain connects TRBV7-2 to TRBJ2-1; possibly TRBD1 for D (5 bases). CDR1 SGHTA and CDR2 FQGNSA come from the germline V gene. CDR3 length equals 12 residues. CDR3 in amino acids: CASSLGPNGQFF. In DNA form, the CDR3 reads TGTGCCAGCAGCTTGGGGCCCAATGGGCAGTTCTTC.

This clonotype was observed a handful of times. The chain has TRBV7-8 and TRBJ1-5; D call uncertain. The CDR3 is 16 amino acids. Trimming took 0 bases from V and 2 from J, leaving 11 bases between them. The germline gives CDR1 SGHVS, CDR2 FQNEAQ. Here the CDR3 DNA reads TGTGCCAGCAGCTTAGCCACCGGGGTAGGCAATCAGCCCCAGCATTTT. Its protein is CASSLATGVGNQPQHF.

The chain joins TRBV18 to TRBJ2-3, with 10 bases identical to TRBD2. Germline trimming cut 3 bases from V and 1 base from J; bases unmatched to any gene: 7. Germline lookup yields CDR1 KGHSH and CDR2 LQKENI. The CDR3 runs 17 residues. The CDR3 nucleotides are TGTGCCAGCTCACCGAACCTAGCGGGAGTGGGCACAGATACGCAGTATTTT. Translating gives CASSPNLAGVGTDTQYF.

This clonotype was observed many times. This chain uses TRBV5-1 with TRBJ2-6, with 8 positions matching TRBD1. The CDR3 totals 18 residues. J gave up 1 base and V 0 bases, and 6 bases lay outside the gene matches. Germline V gene lookup returns CDR1 SGHRS and CDR2 YFSETQ. Here the CDR3 DNA reads TGCGCCAGCAGCTTGGGGACAGGGCCCTCTTCTGGGGCCAACGTCCTGACTTTC. It translates to CASSLGTGPSSGANVLTF.

This clonotype was detected once. This chain links TRBV2 with TRBJ1-1; a weak D match, TRBD1 (5 bases). From germline, CDR1 is SNHLY and CDR2 FYNNEI. This CDR3 region has 17 residues. V was trimmed by 5 bases and J by 0 bases, leaving 19 bases between them. CDR3 amino acids: CASSLGHGRLVNTEAFF. The CDR3, as DNA: TGTGCCAGCAGTCTCGGACATGGTCGGCTAGTGAACACTGAAGCTTTCTTT.

There are a few counts of this clonotype. The chain joins TRBV6-6 to TRBJ2-7; 7 bases are shared with TRBD1. Germline V gene data show CDR1 as MNHNY and CDR2 as SVGAGI (reference sequence). The CDR3 spans 15 residues. The trim removed 6 bases at V and 2 bases at J, leaving 10 bases unmatched. The CDR3 sequence is CASSLSPGQPYEQYF. In DNA form, the CDR3 reads TGTGCCAGCAGCTTATCACCGGGACAGCCCTACGAGCAGTACTTC.

This clonotype was picked up a small number of times. V is TRBV24-1 and J is TRBJ2-1, with TRBD2 matching 8 bases. V trimming: 7 bases; J trimming: 9 bases; junction bases outside the gene matches: 13. CDR1 and CDR2 from the germline V gene are KGHDR and SFDVKD. CDR3 length equals 15 residues. The CDR3 DNA follows: TGTGCCACCAGCTTGGGGGGAGCGGGGGCTCCTGAGCAGTTCTTC. It codes for CATSLGGAGAPEQFF.

The chain uses TRBV28 and TRBJ2-1; D unclear. Germline CDR1 reads MDHEN; CDR2 reads SYDVKM. The CDR3 is made up of 11 amino acids. CDR3 sequence reads: CTVGTYNEQFF. The CDR3 bases are TGTACGGTGGGGACCTACAATGAGCAGTTCTTC.

This clonotype was observed a few times. This chain joins TRBV20-1 and TRBJ2-1, with D uncertain. V shed 5 bases and J shed 4 bases, with 18 bases lying between them. Germline lookup yields CDR1 DFQATT and CDR2 SNEGSKA (reference sequence). The CDR3 extends over 15 amino acids. The CDR3 DNA sequence: TGCAGTGCTCCACGATCCCCGGACGGTTACAATGAGCAGTTCTTC. This encodes CSAPRSPDGYNEQFF.

In its sample, this clonotype was seen many times. The rearrangement uses TRBV20-1 and TRBJ1-4; 8 bases line up with TRBD1. Germline V gene data show CDR1 as DFQATT and CDR2 as SNEGSKA (reference sequence). CDR3 size: 14 residues. The junction had 3 bases not matched to a gene; V was cut back by 3 bases and J by 3 bases. This chain's CDR3 is CSASPGGPNEKLFF. The DNA of the CDR3 is TGCAGTGCTAGCCCAGGGGGCCCTAATGAAAAACTGTTTTTT.

CDR3 amino acids: CASRYWTGEPTDTQYF. CDR3 sequence (DNA): TGCGCCAGCAGATACTGGACAGGGGAGCCCACAGATACGCAGTATTTT. The chain uses TRBV5-1 and TRBJ2-3, with TRBD1 identical over 9 bases. CDR1 and CDR2 from the germline V gene are SGHRS and YFSETQ. Trimming removed 5 bases from V and 2 bases from J; junction bases left unmatched: 9. This CDR3 is built from 16 residues.

The chain carries TRBV5-4 and TRBJ2-5, with D possibly matching TRBD1 (6 bases). Trimming cost V 2 bases and J 2 bases, with 10 bases left between them. Germline-derived CDR1 and CDR2 are SGHNT and YYREEE (reference sequence). This CDR3 has 14 residues. As DNA, the CDR3 is TGTGCCAGCAGCTTAGGACAGACACAAGAGACCCAGTACTTC. Encoded protein: CASSLGQTQETQYF.